There are many counts of the clone carrying this T cell receptor (beta chain). This record comes from a study of Graves' ophthalmopathy and Graves' hyperthyroidism. TCR beta CDR3 amplification used RNA transcripts. The first round was an RT-PCR with HTBI primers, and the second round was a multiplex PCR. TCRdb re-derived calls from the multiplex PCR reads in MiXCR, one entry per CDR3 protein. The data contain about 390,000 distinct CDR3 sequences, about a sixth of them seen just once; the ten biggest clones take up roughly 2.4%. The trim removed 4 bases at V and 4 bases at J, leaving 7 bases unmatched. This CDR3 contains 16 residues. Per germline, CDR1 SGHKS and CDR2 YYEKEE (reference sequence).

The V and J genes are TRBV5-5 and TRBJ2-5; 13 bases fit TRBD2. The specimen was peripheral blood. This TCR derives from an adult woman with stable Graves' hyperthyroidism. The CDR3 DNA follows: TGTGCCAGCAGCATAGCAGGGACTAGCGGGATAGAGACCCAGTACTTC. It codes for CASSIAGTSGIETQYF.